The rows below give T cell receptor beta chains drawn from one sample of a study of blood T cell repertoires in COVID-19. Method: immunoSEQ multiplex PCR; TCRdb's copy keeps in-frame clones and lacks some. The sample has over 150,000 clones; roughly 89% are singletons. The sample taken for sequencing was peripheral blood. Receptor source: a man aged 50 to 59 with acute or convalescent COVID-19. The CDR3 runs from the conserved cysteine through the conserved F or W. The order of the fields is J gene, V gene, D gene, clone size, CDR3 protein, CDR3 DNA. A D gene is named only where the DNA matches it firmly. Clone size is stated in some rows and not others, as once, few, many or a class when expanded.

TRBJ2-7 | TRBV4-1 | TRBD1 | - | CASSLTGGDEQYF | TGCGCCAGCAGCCTTACAGGGGGCGACGAGCAGTACTTC
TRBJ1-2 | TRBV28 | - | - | CASSLQGWGGYTF | TGTGCCAGCAGTTTACAGGGTTGGGGTGGCTACACCTTC
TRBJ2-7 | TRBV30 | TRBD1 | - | CAWSARLYRGSSYEQYF | TGTGCCTGGAGTGCCCGACTATACAGGGGATCTTCCTACGAGCAGTACTTC
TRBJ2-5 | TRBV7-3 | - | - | CASSLLAEETQYF | TGTGCCAGCAGCTTGTTAGCGGAAGAGACCCAGTACTTC
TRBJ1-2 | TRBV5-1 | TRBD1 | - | CASSLDAGTDGYTF | TGCGCCAGCAGCTTGGACGCCGGGACAGATGGCTACACCTTC
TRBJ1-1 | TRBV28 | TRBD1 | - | CASSELDRAIEAFF | TGTGCCAGCAGTGAATTGGACAGGGCTATTGAAGCTTTCTTT
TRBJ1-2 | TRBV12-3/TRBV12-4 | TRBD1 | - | CASSLGQGNFRF | TGTGCCAGCAGTTTGGGACAGGGGAATTTTCGGTTC
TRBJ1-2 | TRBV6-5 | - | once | CASSYKERSYGYTF | TGTGCCAGCAGTTATAAGGAGAGAAGCTATGGCTACACCTTC
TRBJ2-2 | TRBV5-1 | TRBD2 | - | CASSTGTSRTGELFF | TGCGCCAGCTCCACCGGGACTAGTAGGACCGGGGAGCTGTTTTTT
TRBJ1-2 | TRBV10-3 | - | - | CAISESGQSGYGYTF | TGTGCCATCAGTGAGTCAGGACAGTCGGGCTATGGCTACACCTTC
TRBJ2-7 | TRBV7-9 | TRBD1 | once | CASSLTGTGKYF | TGTGCCAGCAGCTTGACCGGGACAGGGAAGTACTTC
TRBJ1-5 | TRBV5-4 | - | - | CASSTDTDQPQHF | TGTGCCAGCAGCACGGACACGGATCAGCCCCAGCATTTT
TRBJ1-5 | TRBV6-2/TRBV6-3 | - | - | CASSYSRGSNQPQHF | TGTGCCAGCAGTTACTCGAGAGGGTCGAATCAGCCCCAGCATTTT
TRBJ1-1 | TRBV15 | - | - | CATSRDAVVDTEAFF | TGTGCCACCAGCAGAGATGCGGTGGTAGACACTGAAGCTTTCTTT
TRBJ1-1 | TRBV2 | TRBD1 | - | CASSEAPGGRSEAFF | TGTGCCAGCAGTGAAGCCCCAGGGGGGAGGTCTGAAGCTTTCTTT
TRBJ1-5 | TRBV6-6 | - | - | CASSYTGQLGQPQHF | TGTGCCAGCAGTTACACCGGACAGTTGGGTCAGCCCCAGCATTTT
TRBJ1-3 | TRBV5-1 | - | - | CASSLDTGEGNTIYF | TGCGCCAGCAGCTTGGATACGGGGGAAGGAAACACCATATATTTT
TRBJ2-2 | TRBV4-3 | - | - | CASSQEQGLTGELFF | TGCGCCAGCAGCCAAGAGCAGGGTTTAACCGGGGAGCTGTTTTTT
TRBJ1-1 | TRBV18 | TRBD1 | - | CASSPRTGSRNTEAFF | TGTGCCAGCTCACCCAGGACAGGGAGTCGGAACACTGAAGCTTTCTTT
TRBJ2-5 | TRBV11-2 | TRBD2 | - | CASSPGTSGFQETQYF | TGTGCCAGCAGCCCGGGGACTAGCGGGTTCCAAGAGACCCAGTACTTC
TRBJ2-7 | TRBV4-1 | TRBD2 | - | CASSRRTSGSYEQYF | TGCGCCAGCAGCCGCCGGACTAGCGGGAGCTACGAGCAGTACTTC
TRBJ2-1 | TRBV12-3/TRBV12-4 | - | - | CASNGGDNEQFF | TGTGCCAGTAACGGTGGTGACAATGAGCAGTTCTTC
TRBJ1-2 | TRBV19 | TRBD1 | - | CASTKGQGAGYTF | TGTGCCAGTACCAAGGGGCAGGGGGCCGGCTACACCTTC
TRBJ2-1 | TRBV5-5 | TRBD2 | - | CASSYERGRHEQFF | TGTGCCAGCAGCTATGAGCGGGGGAGGCATGAGCAGTTCTTC
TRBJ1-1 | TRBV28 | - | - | CASRPTGTPASKTFF | TGTGCCAGCAGACCAACAGGGACGCCCGCCTCAAAGACTTTCTTT
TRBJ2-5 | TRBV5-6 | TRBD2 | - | CASSFPGLARETQYF | TGTGCCAGCAGCTTTCCGGGACTAGCAAGAGAGACCCAGTACTTC
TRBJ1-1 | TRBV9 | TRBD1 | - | CASSAKDREDTEAFF | TGTGCCAGCAGCGCCAAGGACAGGGAGGACACTGAAGCTTTCTTT
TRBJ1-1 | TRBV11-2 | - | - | CASSSQRTEAFF | TGTGCCAGCAGCTCTCAGAGGACTGAAGCTTTCTTT
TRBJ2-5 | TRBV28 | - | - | CASRAETQYF | TGTGCCAGCAGGGCAGAGACCCAGTACTTC
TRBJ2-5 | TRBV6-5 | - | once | CASSQGFQETQYF | TGTGCCAGCAGTCAGGGATTCCAAGAGACCCAGTACTTC
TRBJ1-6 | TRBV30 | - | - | CAWRGGYGNYNSPLHF | TGTGCCTGGAGAGGAGGGTATGGCAACTATAATTCACCCCTCCACTTT
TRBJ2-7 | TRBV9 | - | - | CASSPRQAPSYEQYF | TGTGCCAGCAGCCCGCGACAGGCTCCCTCCTACGAGCAGTACTTC
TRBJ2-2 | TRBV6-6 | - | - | CASSSPRTENTGELFF | TGTGCCAGCAGTTCTCCCCGGACTGAGAACACCGGGGAGCTGTTTTTT